The source of this TCR beta chain is a study of blood T cell repertoires in COVID-19. The germline CDR1 and CDR2 sequences are SGHAT and FQNNGV. There are 14 residues in the CDR3. Trimming cost V 3 bases and J 6 bases, with 15 bases left between them. The count of this clone is one. Clones were read by immunoSEQ multiplex PCR, and TCRdb kept only the in-frame ones, dropping some. The sample carries hundreds of thousands of clones, 80% to 90% recorded once. The specimen sequenced was peripheral blood. This receptor was identified in a woman aged 50 to 60 with COVID-19, enrolled during active disease. The chain uses TRBV11-2 and TRBJ2-7; TRBD1 is a possible D gene (5 bases). The CDR3 coding sequence is TGTGCCAGCAGCTTTCGGTCAGGGCGTAGCGAGCAGTACTTC. Its protein is CASSFRSGRSEQYF.